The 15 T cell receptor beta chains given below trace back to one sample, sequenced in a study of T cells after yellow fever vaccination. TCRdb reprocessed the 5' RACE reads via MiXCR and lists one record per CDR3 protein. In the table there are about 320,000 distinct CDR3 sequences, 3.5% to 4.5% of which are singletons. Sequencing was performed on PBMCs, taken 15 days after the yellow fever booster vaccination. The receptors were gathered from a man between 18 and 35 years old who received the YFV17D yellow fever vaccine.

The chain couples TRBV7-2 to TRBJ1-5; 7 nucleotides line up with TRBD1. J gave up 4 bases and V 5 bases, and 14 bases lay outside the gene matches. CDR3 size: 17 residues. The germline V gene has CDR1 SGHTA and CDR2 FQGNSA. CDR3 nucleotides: TGTGCCAGCAGCACCCAGACAGGCCAGGGGGTAAATCAGCCCCAGCATTTT. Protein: CASSTQTGQGVNQPQHF.

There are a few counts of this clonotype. CDR3 in amino acids: CSARDRERLAGEYF. CDR3 in DNA: TGCAGTGCGCGGGACAGGGAAAGACTAGCGGGGGAGTATTTT. V gene TRBV20-1 combines with J gene TRBJ2-3; TRBD2 agrees at 12 bases. Germline CDR1 reads DFQATT; CDR2 reads SNEGSKA (reference sequence). The V segment lost 6 bases and the J segment 13 bases; nucleotides outside the gene matches: 14. The CDR3 runs to 14 residues.

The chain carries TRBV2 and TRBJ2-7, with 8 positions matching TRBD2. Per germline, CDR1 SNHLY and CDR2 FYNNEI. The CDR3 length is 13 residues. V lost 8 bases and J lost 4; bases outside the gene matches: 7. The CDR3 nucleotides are TGTGCCAGCGGTTCGTCTAGCGGGTACGAGCAGTACGTC. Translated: CASGSSSGYEQYV.

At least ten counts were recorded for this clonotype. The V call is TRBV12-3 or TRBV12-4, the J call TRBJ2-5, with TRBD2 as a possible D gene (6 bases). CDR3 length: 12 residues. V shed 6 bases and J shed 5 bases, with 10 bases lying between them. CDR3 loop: CASSFGGETQYF. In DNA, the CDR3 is TGTGCCAGCAGCTTCGGAGGGGAGACCCAGTACTTC.

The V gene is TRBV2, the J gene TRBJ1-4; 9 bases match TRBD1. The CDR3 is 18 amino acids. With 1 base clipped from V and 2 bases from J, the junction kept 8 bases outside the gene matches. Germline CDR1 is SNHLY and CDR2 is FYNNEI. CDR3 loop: CASSEEGQGRGTNEKLFF. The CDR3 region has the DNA TGTGCCAGCAGTGAAGAGGGACAGGGAAGGGGCACTAATGAAAAACTGTTTTTT.

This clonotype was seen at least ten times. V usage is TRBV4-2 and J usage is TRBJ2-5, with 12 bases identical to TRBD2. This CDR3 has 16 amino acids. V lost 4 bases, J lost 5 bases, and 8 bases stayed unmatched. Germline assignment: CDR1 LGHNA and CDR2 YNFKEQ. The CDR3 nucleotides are TGTGCCAGCAGCCGATCTAGCGGGGGGGCCGAGGAGACCCAGTACTTC. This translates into CASSRSSGGAEETQYF.

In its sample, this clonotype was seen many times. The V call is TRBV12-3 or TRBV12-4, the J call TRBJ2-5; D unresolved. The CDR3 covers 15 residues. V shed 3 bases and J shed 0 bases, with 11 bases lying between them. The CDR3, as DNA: TGTGCCAGCAGTTTTTTTAGTGGGTACCAAGAGACCCAGTACTTC. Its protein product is CASSFFSGYQETQYF.

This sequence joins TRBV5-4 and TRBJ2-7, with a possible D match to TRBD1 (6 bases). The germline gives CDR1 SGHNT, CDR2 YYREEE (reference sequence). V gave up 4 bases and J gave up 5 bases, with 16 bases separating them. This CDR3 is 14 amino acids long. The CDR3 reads CASSGQGYSDEQYF. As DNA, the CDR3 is TGTGCCAGCAGCGGCCAGGGGTATTCGGACGAGCAGTACTTC.

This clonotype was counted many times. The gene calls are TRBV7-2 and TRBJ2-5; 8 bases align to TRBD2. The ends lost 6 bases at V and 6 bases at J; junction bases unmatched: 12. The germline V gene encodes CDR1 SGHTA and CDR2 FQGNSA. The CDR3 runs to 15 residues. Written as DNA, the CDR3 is TGTGCCAGCAGTCCCTCCGGGACTAGACAAAAGACCCAGTACTTC. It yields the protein CASSPSGTRQKTQYF.

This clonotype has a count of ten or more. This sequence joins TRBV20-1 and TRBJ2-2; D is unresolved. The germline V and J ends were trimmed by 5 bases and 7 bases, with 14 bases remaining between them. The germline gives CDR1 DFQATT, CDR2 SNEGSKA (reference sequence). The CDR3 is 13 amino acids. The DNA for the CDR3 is TGCAGTGCTCGAGCAGCAAGCTTCGGGGAGCTGTTTTTT. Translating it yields CSARAASFGELFF.

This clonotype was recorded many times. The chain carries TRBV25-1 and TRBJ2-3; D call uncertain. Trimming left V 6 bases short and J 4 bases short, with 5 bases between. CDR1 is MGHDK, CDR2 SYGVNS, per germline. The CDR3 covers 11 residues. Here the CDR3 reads CASRQADTQYF. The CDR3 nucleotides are TGTGCCAGCAGACAAGCAGATACGCAGTATTTT.

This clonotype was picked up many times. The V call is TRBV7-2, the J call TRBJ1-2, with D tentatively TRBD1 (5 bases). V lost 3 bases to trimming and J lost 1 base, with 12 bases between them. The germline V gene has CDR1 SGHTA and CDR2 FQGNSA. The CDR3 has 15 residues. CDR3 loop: CASSLFLDSNYGYTF. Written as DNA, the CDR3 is TGTGCCAGCAGCTTGTTTCTAGACAGTAACTATGGCTACACCTTC.

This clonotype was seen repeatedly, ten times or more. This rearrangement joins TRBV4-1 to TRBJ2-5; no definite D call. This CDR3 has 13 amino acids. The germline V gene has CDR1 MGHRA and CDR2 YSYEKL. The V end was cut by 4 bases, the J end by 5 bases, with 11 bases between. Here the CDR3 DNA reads TGCGCCAGCAGCCCGCCGTTACTCGAGACCCAGTACTTC. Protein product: CASSPPLLETQYF.

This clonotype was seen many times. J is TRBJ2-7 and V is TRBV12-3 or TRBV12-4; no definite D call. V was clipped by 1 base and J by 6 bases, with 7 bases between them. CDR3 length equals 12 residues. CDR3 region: CASSLGSFEQYF. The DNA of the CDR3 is TGTGCCAGCAGTTTAGGATCGTTCGAGCAGTACTTC.

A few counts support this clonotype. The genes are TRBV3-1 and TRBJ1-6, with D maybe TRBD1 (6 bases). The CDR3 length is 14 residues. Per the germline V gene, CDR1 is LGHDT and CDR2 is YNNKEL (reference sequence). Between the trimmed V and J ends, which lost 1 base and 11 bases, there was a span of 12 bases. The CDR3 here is CASSQANRDTPLHF. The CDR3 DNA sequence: TGTGCCAGCAGCCAAGCTAACAGGGATACACCCCTCCACTTT.